A single sample is the source of the 4 T cell receptor beta chains below, sequenced in a study of blood T cell repertoires in COVID-19. Data came from immunoSEQ multiplex PCR; TCRdb stores just in-frame clones and leaves some out. The data contain approximately 52,000 clones, approximately 90% of them singletons. Sequenced input: peripheral blood. Every receptor here comes from a man aged 45 to 65 with acute or convalescent COVID-19.

The chain uses TRBV12-1 and TRBJ1-4. TRBV12-1 is classified as a pseudogene. The CDR3 has 17 residues. As DNA, the CDR3 is TGTGCCAGCAGCTTTGAAAGCGGGTTGTCGACTAATGAAAAACTGTTTTTT. Translation gives CASSFESGLSTNEKLFF.

This clone was observed a single time. The chain links TRBV12-3 or TRBV12-4 to TRBJ1-5, with a weak D call TRBD1 (5 bases). Trimming left V 6 bases short and J 2 bases short, with 8 bases between. The CDR3 totals 13 residues. CDR3 region: CASRQTGNQPQHF. In DNA form, the CDR3 reads TGTGCCAGCAGGCAGACAGGCAATCAGCCCCAGCATTTT.

The chain joins TRBV30 to TRBJ2-5, with 7 bases matching TRBD1. Germline-derived CDR1 and CDR2 are GTSNPN and SVGIG (reference sequence). The J segment lost 2 bases and the V segment lost 3 bases, leaving 9 bases of the junction unmatched. The CDR3 extends over 15 amino acids. CDR3 sequence: CAWSPGTVIQETQYF. The CDR3 coding sequence is TGTGCCTGGAGCCCAGGGACAGTGATACAAGAGACCCAGTACTTC. The full variable domain, with the rest looked up from reference TRBV30 and TRBJ2-5, is SQTIHQWPATLVQPVGSPLSLECTVEGTSNPNLYWYRQAAGRGLQLLFYSVGIGQISSEVPQNLSASRPQDRQFILSSKKLLLSDSGFYLCAWSPGTVIQETQYFGPGTRLLVL.

This clone is a singleton in its sample. V and J are TRBV7-2 and TRBJ2-1; D is unresolved. This CDR3 is built from 16 residues. CDR1 is SGHTA, CDR2 FQGNSA, per germline. V shed 6 bases and J shed 4 bases, with 19 bases lying between them. The CDR3 DNA follows: TGTGCCAGCAGTCACCGAACTTCCGGGTCATACAATGAGCAGTTCTTC. Its translation is CASSHRTSGSYNEQFF.